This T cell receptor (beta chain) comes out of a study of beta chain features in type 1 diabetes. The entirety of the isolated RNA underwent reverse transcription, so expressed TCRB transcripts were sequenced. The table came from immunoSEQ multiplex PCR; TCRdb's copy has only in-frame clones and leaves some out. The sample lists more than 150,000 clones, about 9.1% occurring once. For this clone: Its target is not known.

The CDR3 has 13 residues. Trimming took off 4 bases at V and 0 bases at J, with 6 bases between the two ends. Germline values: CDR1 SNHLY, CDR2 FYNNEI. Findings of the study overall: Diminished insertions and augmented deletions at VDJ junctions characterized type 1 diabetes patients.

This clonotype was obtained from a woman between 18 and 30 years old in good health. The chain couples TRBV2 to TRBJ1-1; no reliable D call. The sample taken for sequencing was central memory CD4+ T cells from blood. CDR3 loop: CASSATLNTEAFF. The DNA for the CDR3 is TGTGCCAGCAGTGCTACCTTGAACACTGAAGCTTTCTTT.